This paragraph covers one T cell receptor beta chain sequence. Its specificity is unknown. V was clipped by 5 bases and J by 8 bases; unmatched bases: 7. This CDR3 contains 14 residues. In germline, CDR1 is SGHTA, CDR2 FQGTGA. The data originate from a study of T cell responses to AZD1222 COVID-19 vaccine. Profiled with immunoSEQ multiplex PCR; TCRdb holds only in-frame clones, not every one. The table has some 150,000 clones, roughly 90% seen once. The study, taken as a whole, reports: Samples come after the peak T cell response, not at day 14. The sample set comprised mostly white British donors with more females, and clonal diversity was possibly underestimated.

Pooling of second doses given at about 4 or about 12 weeks was done. This clonotype originated in an adult who received the AZD1222 COVID-19 vaccine. V and J are TRBV7-3 and TRBJ1-2; 11 bases are a match to TRBD1. The material was peripheral blood, obtained 28 days after the second AZD1222 dose. The CDR3 protein is CASSPGQGAIGYTF. The CDR3 DNA reads as TGTGCCAGCAGCCCCGGACAGGGGGCGATCGGCTACACCTTC.